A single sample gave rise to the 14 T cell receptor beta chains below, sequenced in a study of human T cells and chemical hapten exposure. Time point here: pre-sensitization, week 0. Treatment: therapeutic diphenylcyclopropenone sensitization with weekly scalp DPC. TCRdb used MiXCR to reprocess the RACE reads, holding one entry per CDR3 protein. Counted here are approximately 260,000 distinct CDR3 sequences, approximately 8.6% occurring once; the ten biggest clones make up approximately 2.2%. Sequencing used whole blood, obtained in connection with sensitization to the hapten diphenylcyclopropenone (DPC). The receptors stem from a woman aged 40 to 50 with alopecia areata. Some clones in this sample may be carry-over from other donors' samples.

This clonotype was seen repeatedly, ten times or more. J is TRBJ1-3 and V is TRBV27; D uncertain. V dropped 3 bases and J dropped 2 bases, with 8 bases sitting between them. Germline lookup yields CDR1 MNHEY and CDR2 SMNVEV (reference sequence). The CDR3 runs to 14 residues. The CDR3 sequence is CASSLKETGNTIYF. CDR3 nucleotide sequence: TGTGCCAGCAGTTTGAAGGAGACTGGAAACACCATATATTTT.

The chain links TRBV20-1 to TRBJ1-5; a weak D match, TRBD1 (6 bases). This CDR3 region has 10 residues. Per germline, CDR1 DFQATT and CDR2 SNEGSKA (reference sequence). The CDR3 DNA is TGCAGCAAAGGAGGGGGGCCCCAGCATTTT. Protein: CSKGGGPQHF.

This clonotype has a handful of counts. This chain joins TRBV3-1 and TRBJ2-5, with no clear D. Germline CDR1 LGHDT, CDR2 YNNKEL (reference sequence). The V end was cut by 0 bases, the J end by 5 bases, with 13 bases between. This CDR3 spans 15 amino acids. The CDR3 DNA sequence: TGTGCCAGCAGCCAAGATCGGTCCCGAAGGGAGACCCAGTACTTC. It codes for CASSQDRSRRETQYF.

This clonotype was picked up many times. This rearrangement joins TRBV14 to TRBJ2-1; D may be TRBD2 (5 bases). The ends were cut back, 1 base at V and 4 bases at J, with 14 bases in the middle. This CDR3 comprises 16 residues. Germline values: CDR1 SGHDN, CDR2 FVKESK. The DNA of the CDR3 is TGTGCCAGCAGCCAAGGAAGTCTAGCAGGTTACAATGAGCAGTTCTTC. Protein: CASSQGSLAGYNEQFF.

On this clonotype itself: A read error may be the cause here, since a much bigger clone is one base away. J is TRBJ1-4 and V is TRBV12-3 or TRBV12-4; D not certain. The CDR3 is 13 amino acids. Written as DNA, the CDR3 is TGTGCCAGCAGTTCCTTGGGTGGTGAAAAACTGTCTTTT. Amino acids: CASSSLGGEKLSF.

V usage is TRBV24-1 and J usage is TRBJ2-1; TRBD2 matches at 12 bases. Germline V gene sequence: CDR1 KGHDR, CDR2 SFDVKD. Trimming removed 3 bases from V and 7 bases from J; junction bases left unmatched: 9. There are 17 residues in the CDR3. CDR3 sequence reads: CATSDLPRLAGENEQFF. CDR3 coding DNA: TGTGCCACCAGTGATCTTCCTAGACTAGCGGGAGAGAATGAGCAGTTCTTC.

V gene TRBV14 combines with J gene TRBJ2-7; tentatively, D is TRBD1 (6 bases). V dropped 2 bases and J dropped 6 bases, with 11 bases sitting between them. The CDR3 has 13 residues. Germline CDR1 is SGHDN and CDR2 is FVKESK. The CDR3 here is CASSQQGLGEQYF. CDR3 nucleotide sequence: TGTGCCAGCAGCCAACAGGGGTTGGGCGAGCAGTACTTC.

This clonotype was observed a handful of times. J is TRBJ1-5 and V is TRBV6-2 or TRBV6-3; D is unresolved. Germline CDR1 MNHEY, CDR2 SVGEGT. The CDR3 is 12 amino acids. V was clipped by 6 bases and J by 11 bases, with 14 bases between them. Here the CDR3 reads CASSQIPSAQHF. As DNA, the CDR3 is TGTGCCAGCAGCCAGATCCCGTCAGCCCAGCATTTT.

The CDR3 sequence: CASSSYQGTQETQYF. The CDR3 DNA follows: TGTGCCAGCAGCTCCTACCAGGGAACCCAAGAGACCCAGTACTTC. The chain combines TRBV7-9 with TRBJ2-5, with D tentatively TRBD1 (5 bases). This CDR3 has 15 residues. Per the germline V gene, CDR1 is SEHNR and CDR2 is FQNEAQ (reference sequence). V shed 4 bases and J shed 1 base, with 13 bases lying between them.

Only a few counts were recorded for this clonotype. In nucleotides, the CDR3 is TGTGCCAGCAGCCAGGAACCCGGACGAGGCGGGAGGTATACAGATACGCAGTATTTT. It is translated as CASSQEPGRGGRYTDTQYF. The chain links TRBV4-2 to TRBJ2-3; 8 bases agree with TRBD2. The V gene's germline CDR1 is LGHNA and CDR2 YNFKEQ. This CDR3 is built from 19 residues. V shed 3 bases, J shed 3 bases, and the junction held 17 bases outside the gene matches.

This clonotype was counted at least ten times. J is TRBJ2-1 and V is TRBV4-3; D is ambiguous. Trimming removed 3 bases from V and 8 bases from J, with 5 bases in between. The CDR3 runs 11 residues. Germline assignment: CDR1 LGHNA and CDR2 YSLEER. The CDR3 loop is CASSQGYEQFF. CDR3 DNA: TGCGCCAGCAGCCAGGGTTATGAGCAGTTCTTC.

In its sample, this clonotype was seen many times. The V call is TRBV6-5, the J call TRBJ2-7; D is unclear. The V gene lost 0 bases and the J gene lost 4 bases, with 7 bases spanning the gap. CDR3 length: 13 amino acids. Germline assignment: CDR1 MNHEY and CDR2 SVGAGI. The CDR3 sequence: CASSYSARYEQYF. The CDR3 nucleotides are TGTGCCAGCAGTTACTCCGCTAGGTACGAGCAGTACTTC.

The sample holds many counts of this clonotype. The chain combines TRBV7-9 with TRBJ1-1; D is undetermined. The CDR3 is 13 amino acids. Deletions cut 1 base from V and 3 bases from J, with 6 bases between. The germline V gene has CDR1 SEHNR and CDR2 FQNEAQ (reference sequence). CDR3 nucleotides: TGTGCCAGCAGCTTAGGGGATTACACTGAAGCTTTCTTT. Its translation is CASSLGDYTEAFF.

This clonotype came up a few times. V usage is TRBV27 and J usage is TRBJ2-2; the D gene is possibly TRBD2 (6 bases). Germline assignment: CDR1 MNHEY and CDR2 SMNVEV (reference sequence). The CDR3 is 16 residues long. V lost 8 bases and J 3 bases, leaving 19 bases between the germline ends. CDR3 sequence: CASHRKRAAYTGELFF. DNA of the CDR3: TGTGCCAGCCACAGAAAGCGGGCAGCATACACCGGGGAGCTGTTTTTT.